This T cell receptor (beta chain) was identified during a study of memory CD4+ T cells and cytomegalovirus serostatus. Profiling relied on immunoSEQ multiplex PCR, and the TCRdb table lists in-frame clones only, not all of them. The sample lists some 60,000 clones; about 68% were seen once. This CDR3 spans 14 amino acids. V dropped 8 bases and J dropped 0 bases, with 13 bases sitting between them. Germline V gives CDR1 MNHEY, CDR2 SVGAGI. The sort gate was single viable CD3+CD4+CD8-CD45RO+ cells for memory CD4+ T cells. Sequenced material: memory CD4+ T cells from blood. The receptor's source is an adult in good health and CMV-seropositive. The gene calls are TRBV6-5 and TRBJ1-2, with D uncertain. The CDR3 nucleotides read TGTGCCAGCGGGAGAGGGCTTACTAACTATGGCTACACCTTC. This codes for CASGRGLTNYGYTF.